These 11 T cell receptor beta chains originate from one sample sequenced in a study of cytomegalovirus exposure and HLA in healthy donors. Primers included in the PCR were 60 Vbeta and 13 Jbeta primers. Some clones are missing from TCRdb's copy, which holds only in-frame ones; the method was immunoSEQ multiplex PCR. This sample yields about 150,000 clones, of which 81% are seen a single time; approximately 1.2% belongs to the top ten. The source material was PBMCs. These receptors came from a man aged 45 to 65 in good health and CMV-seropositive.

The V call is TRBV1, the J call TRBJ2-3; TRBD1, the table's D call, lacks a check against the DNA. TRBV1 is assigned pseudogene status. CDR3 size: 12 residues. The CDR3 DNA follows: TGCACCACGACCCAGGGGGCGGATACGCAGTATTTT. Translated: CTTTQGADTQYF.

The chain is built from TRBV6-5 and TRBJ2-1; tentative D call: TRBD1 (5 bases). The germline gives CDR1 MNHEY, CDR2 SVGAGI. The CDR3 sequence is 15 residues long. Deletions cut 3 bases from V and 2 bases from J, with 11 bases between. The chain's CDR3 is CASSYRGSTYNEQFF. The DNA of the CDR3 is TGTGCCAGCAGTTATAGGGGCTCGACCTACAATGAGCAGTTCTTC.

This clone was seen a few times. The genes are TRBV18 and TRBJ1-1; D gene ambiguous. Trimming pared 6 bases from V and 2 bases from J, leaving 10 bases between. The germline CDR1 and CDR2 sequences are KGHSH and LQKENI. The CDR3 covers 13 residues. The CDR3 sequence is CASSQGLNTEAFF. CDR3 DNA: TGTGCCAGCTCGCAAGGACTTAACACTGAAGCTTTCTTT.

The chain couples TRBV4-3 to TRBJ1-2, with 8 bases that match TRBD1. The germline CDR1 and CDR2 sequences are LGHNA and YSLEER. The J segment lost 0 bases and the V segment lost 1 base, leaving 4 bases of the junction unmatched. The length of the CDR3 is 16 residues. CDR3 bases: TGCGCCAGCAGCCAAGTCTGGGGACAGGCTAACTATGGCTACACCTTC. It codes for CASSQVWGQANYGYTF.

The V gene is TRBV5-1, the J gene TRBJ1-1; D call uncertain. This CDR3 is built from 13 residues. The germline gives CDR1 SGHRS, CDR2 YFSETQ. Trimming removed 2 bases at V and 1 base at J, with 6 bases between. CDR3 DNA: TGCGCCAGCAGCTTAGAGGCGAACACTGAAGCTTTCTTT. Its protein product is CASSLEANTEAFF.

The rearrangement uses TRBV11-2 and TRBJ2-7, with 7 nucleotides matching TRBD2. This CDR3 is 12 amino acids long. The germline gives CDR1 SGHAT, CDR2 FQNNGV. The trim removed 7 bases at V and 4 bases at J, leaving 4 bases unmatched. The CDR3 loop reads CASTYGGYEQYF. CDR3 bases: TGTGCCAGCACCTACGGGGGGTACGAGCAGTACTTC.

This clone was observed a few times. V and J are TRBV5-4 and TRBJ2-7, with a weak D call TRBD1 (6 bases). Germline CDR1 SGHNT, CDR2 YYREEE (reference sequence). V was shortened by 5 bases and J by 2 bases, with 14 bases between the two germline ends. The CDR3 extends over 14 amino acids. The CDR3 loop is CASRQDRGPYEQYF. CDR3 coding DNA: TGTGCCAGCAGGCAGGACAGAGGGCCCTACGAGCAGTACTTC.

The rearrangement links TRBV9 to TRBJ2-1; 7 bases line up with TRBD2. V shed 4 bases and J 9 bases; nucleotides not matched to a gene: 7. Looked up from germline, CDR1 is SGDLS and CDR2 is YYNGEE. The CDR3 spans 13 residues. For the CDR3, the DNA is TGTGCCAGCAGCCCTGGACTAGGTGGTGAGCAGTTCTTC. Residues: CASSPGLGGEQFF. Full variable domain (missing parts from reference TRBV9 and TRBJ2-1): DSGVTQTPKHLITATGQRVTLRCSPRSGDLSVYWYQQSLDQGLQFLIQYYNGEERAKGNILERFSAQQFPDLHSELNLSSLELGDSALYFCASSPGLGGEQFFGPGTRLTVL.

The gene calls are TRBV7-9 and TRBJ1-1, with TRBD1 as a possible D gene (5 bases). The CDR3 extends over 14 amino acids. Between the trimmed V and J ends, which lost 3 bases and 1 base, there was a span of 9 bases. The V gene's germline CDR1 is SEHNR and CDR2 FQNEAQ (reference sequence). In DNA, the CDR3 is TGTGCCAGCAGCTTCACCCAGGGGAACACTGAAGCTTTCTTT. This sequence encodes CASSFTQGNTEAFF.

This rearrangement joins TRBV6-1 to TRBJ2-5; maybe TRBD2 (5 bases). Trimming left V 2 bases short and J 4 bases short, with 17 bases between. The CDR3 covers 16 residues. From germline, CDR1 is MNHNS and CDR2 SASEGT. For the CDR3, the DNA is TGTGCCAGCAGTGAAAGGATAAGGGCCGGAGGAGAGACCCAGTACTTC. Its translation: CASSERIRAGGETQYF.

The chain is built from TRBV27 and TRBJ1-5; D gene unclear. The CDR3 has 13 amino acids. V gave up 2 bases and J gave up 6 bases, with 8 bases separating them. Germline V gene sequence: CDR1 MNHEY, CDR2 SMNVEV (reference sequence). Written as DNA, the CDR3 is TGTGCCAGCAGTTTAGGAGAGGTTCAGCCCCAGCATTTT. It codes for CASSLGEVQPQHF.